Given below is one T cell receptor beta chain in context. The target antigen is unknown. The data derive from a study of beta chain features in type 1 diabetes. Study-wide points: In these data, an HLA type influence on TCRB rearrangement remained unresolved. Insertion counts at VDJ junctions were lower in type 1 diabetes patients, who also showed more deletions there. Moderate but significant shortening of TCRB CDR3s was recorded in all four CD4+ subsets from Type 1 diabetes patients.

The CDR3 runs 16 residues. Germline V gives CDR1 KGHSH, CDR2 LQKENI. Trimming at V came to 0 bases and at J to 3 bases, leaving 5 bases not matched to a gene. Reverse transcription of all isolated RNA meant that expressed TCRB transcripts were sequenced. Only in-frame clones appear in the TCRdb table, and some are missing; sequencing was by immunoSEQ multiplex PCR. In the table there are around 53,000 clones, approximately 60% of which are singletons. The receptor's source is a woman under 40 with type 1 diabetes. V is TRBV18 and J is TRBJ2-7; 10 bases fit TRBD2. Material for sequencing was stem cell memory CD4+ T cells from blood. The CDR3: CASSPPGLAVGYEQYF. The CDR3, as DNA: TGTGCCAGCTCACCACCAGGACTAGCGGTAGGCTACGAGCAGTACTTC.